The rows below give T cell receptor beta chains drawn from one sample of a study of shared clonotypes between healthy human individuals. Method: immunoSEQ multiplex PCR; TCRdb's copy keeps in-frame clones and lacks some. The sample carries about 1,500,000 clones, around 97% recorded once. The sample comprised naive CD4+ T cells sorted from blood. The receptors shown here come from a man aged 30 to 45 in good health. Each CDR3 is given without its conserved first and last residue. The order of the fields is D gene, V gene, CDR3 protein. The D gene is left open where the match is weak.

>NA|TRBV6-1
ASTGYYTGELF
>NA|TRBV9
ASSVGTLPYEQY
>NA|TRBV9
ASSTGFGASTDTQY
>TRBD2|TRBV5-1
ASSFGLAVYNEQF
>NA|TRBV18
ASSPQGVGTEAF
>TRBD2|TRBV7-6
ASSLEAGRGNEQY
>NA|TRBV11-3
ASSLGVTYEQY
>NA|TRBV5-8
ASTQLPGPGAYEQY
>NA|TRBV29-1
SVRKVGIQNSYEQY
>NA|TRBV28
ASTLKGGRVDYNEQF
>NA|TRBV7-2
ASTLGAGPGELF
>NA|TRBV5-5
ASSLDYGYT
>NA|TRBV6-1
ASIYSGANTGELF
>TRBD1|TRBV5-1
ASSLTLPGQGAGGNTIY
>TRBD2|TRBV11-2
ASSLGASGRAPSYNEQF
>NA|TRBV5-1
ASSLGGPSSYEQY
>NA|TRBV7-9
ASSSGTIGNTIY
>TRBD2|TRBV2
ASELAGAGAYEQY
>TRBD1|TRBV5-4
ASSWRTGGHEQF
>TRBD2|TRBV5-1
ASRQFRTSGSYRPEPGTDTQY
>NA|TRBV5-1
ASSLETDTQY
>TRBD1|TRBV9
ASSPEDRANYEQY
>TRBD2|TRBV5-4
ASSLPLAGGNTGELF
>NA|TRBV4-1
ASSQAVAGSEQY
>NA|TRBV6-5
ASSYWARETSEQY
>NA|TRBV27
ASSSQGDEQF
>NA|TRBV21-1
ASGAPSGSGGSTDTQY
>NA|TRBV11-2
ASSGGTHNEQF
>TRBD2|TRBV29-1
SVEGASGRLDEQF
>NA|TRBV2
ASSQRGGHYGYT
>NA|TRBV7-3
ASSLGFSHEQY
>NA|TRBV4-3
ASSRTKGQPQH
>NA|TRBV11-3
ASSSGSGDIQY
>NA|TRBV2
ASSDAATNEKLF
>NA|TRBV4-1
ASSQGEIGAYNEQF